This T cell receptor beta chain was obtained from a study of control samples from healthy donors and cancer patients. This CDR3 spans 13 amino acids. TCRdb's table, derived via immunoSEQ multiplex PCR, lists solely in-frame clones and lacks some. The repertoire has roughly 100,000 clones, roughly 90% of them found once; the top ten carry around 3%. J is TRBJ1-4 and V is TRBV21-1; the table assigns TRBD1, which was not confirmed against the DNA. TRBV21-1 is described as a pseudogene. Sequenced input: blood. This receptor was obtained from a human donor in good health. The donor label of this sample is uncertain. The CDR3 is CASSNLHVEKLFF. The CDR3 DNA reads TGTGCCAGCAGCAATTTACACGTTGAAAAACTGTTTTTT.